This entry describes one TCR beta chain. Antigen unknown. Data came from immunoSEQ multiplex PCR; TCRdb stores just in-frame clones and leaves some out. The sample consists of over 60,000 clones, 75% to 85% of them appearing once. This entry is derived from a study of a mutant IDH1 vaccine in newly diagnosed glioma. Study-level information: Treated patients had a mean age of 40.4 years and a sex split that was roughly 60% male and approximately 38% female.

Time point given: week 35, safety follow-up. What each vaccine dose contained was 300 ug of mutant IDH1 20-mer peptide, accompanied by topical imiquimod. Patients were given eight vaccinations, scheduled in weeks 1, 3, 5, 7, 11, 15, 19 and 23. Newly diagnosed WHO grade 3 or 4 IDH1-mutant, ATRX-lost astrocytomas were identified in the donors. The germline V and J ends were trimmed by 7 bases and 1 base, with 11 bases remaining between them. This CDR3 region has 14 residues. Germline CDR1 is ENHRY and CDR2 is SYGVKD. Sequencing was performed on PBMCs, taken from a glioma patient whose treatment included an IDH1 peptide vaccine. The chain links TRBV10-3 to TRBJ1-3; no reliable D call. This TCR derives from a man aged 35-49 years with glioma. CDR3 in amino acids: CAITSPGSGNTIYF. In DNA form, the CDR3 reads TGTGCCATCACCTCCCCAGGTTCTGGAAACACCATATATTTT.